The 2 T cell receptor beta chains presented below share a single source sample, sequenced in a study of blood T cell repertoires in COVID-19 (dated by TCRdb to 2020 to 2022). The library was made by the immunoSEQ multiplex PCR assay. TCRdb retrieved this table from immuneACCESS and kept in-frame rearrangements only. Not all clones are present; in checked studies, unresolved V genes account for under half, and no reason is known for the remainder. This sample has approximately 240,000 clones in its table, and around nine tenths of those were observed once. Of the sample, about 2.1% is held by the ten largest clones. The sample consisted of peripheral blood. The receptors were sampled from a woman in her 40s who had recovered from COVID-19.

The gene calls are TRBV10-3 and TRBJ2-6; a possible D gene is TRBD1 (6 bases). Germline CDR1 and CDR2: ENHRY and SYGVKD. The CDR3 length is 17 residues. With 2 bases removed from V and 0 bases from J, the gap between germline ends came to 11 bases. As DNA, the CDR3 is TGTGCCATCAGTGAGGGACAGTACACCTCTGGGGCCAACGTCCTGACTTTC. Translated, it gives CAISEGQYTSGANVLTF.

This sequence joins TRBV3-1 (or the pseudogene TRBV3-2) and TRBJ2-7, with 7 bases fitting TRBD1. Germline CDR1 is LGHDT and CDR2 is YNNKEL (reference sequence). The trim removed 1 base at V and 0 bases at J, leaving 3 bases unmatched. The CDR3 is 15 amino acids. This CDR3 reads CASSQVRGNSYEQYF. As DNA, the CDR3 is TGTGCCAGCAGCCAAGTCAGGGGGAACTCCTACGAGCAGTACTTC.